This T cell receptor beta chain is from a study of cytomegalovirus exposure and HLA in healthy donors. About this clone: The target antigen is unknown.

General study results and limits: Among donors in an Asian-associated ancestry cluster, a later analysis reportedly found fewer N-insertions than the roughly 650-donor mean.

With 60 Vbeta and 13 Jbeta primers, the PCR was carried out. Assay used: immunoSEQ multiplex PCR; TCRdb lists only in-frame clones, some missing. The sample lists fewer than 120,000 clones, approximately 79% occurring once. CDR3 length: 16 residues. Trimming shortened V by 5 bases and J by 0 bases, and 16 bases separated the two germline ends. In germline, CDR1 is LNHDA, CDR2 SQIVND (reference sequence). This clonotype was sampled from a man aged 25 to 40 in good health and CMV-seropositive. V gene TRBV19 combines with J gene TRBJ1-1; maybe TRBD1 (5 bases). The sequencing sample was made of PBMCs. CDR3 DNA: TGTGCCAGTAGTGAGTCTTCGACAGTTCTGAACACTGAAGCTTTCTTT. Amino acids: CASSESSTVLNTEAFF.